This entry features one T cell receptor beta chain sequence. The data were produced by immunoSEQ multiplex PCR, yet TCRdb's version contains in-frame clones alone and is incomplete. The table lists about 100,000 clones, roughly 85% of them singletons, with about 12% in the top ten. The entry originates in a study of blood T cell repertoires in COVID-19. The V and J ends lost 7 bases and 3 bases respectively, with 13 bases between them. Germline CDR1 is GTSNPN and CDR2 is SVGIG (reference sequence). This CDR3 has 12 amino acids. This sequence was found in a woman in her seventies with acute or convalescent COVID-19. Sequenced input: peripheral blood. The chain uses TRBV30 and TRBJ2-7, with D possibly being TRBD1 (5 bases). The CDR3 bases are TGTGCCTCAAAGACAGTCGACTACGAGCAGTACTTC. This encodes CASKTVDYEQYF.